Included here is one TCR beta chain sequence, with context. These data belong to a study of blood T cell repertoires in COVID-19. On the study more broadly: Nucleic acid was either cDNA or gDNA, and it came from T cells, B-cell-depleted T cells, or PBMCs.

The CDR3 is 15 residues long. Trimming pared 0 bases from V and 5 bases from J, leaving 13 bases between. From germline, CDR1 is ENHRY and CDR2 SYGVKD. The protocol was immunoSEQ multiplex PCR, while the TCRdb copy is restricted to in-frame clones and leaves out a portion. The sample consists of about 110,000 clones, just over 75% of them appearing once. The V gene is TRBV10-3, the J gene TRBJ2-5; D might be TRBD2 (5 bases). The clonotype originates from a woman aged 80 or over with acute or convalescent COVID-19. Sequenced input: peripheral blood. The CDR3 bases are TGTGCCATCAGTGAGTCGAGGGTATTGGGGGAGACCCAGTACTTC. Protein product: CAISESRVLGETQYF.